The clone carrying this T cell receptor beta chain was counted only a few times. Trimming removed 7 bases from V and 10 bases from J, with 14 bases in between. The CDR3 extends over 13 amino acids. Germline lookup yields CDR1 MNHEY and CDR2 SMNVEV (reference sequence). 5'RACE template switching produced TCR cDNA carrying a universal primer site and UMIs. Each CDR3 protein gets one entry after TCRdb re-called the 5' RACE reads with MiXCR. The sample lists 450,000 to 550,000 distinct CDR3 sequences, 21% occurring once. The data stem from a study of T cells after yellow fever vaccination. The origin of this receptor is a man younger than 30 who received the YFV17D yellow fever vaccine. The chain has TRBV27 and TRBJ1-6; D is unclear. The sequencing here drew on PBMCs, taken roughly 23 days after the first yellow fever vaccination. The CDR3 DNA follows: TGTGCCAGCACCAGACGGGGTGGGTCACCCCTCCACTTT. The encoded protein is CASTRRGGSPLHF.